This TCR beta chain was captured in a study of response to subunit inactivated influenza vaccine. Study-wide results and caveats: The authors offered the suggestion that each seasonal influenza vaccination recruits few new T cells.

As to this clonotype: Its target is not known.

TCRdb itself ran the RT-PCR reads through MiXCR, one entry per CDR3 protein. The sample yields about 780,000 distinct CDR3 sequences, around 20% seen once. The TCR originated in a man aged 50 to 59 who received an inactivated influenza vaccine. Source: PBMCs from blood, taken roughly 5 days after vaccination.

The CDR3 DNA reads as TGTGCCAGCAGCCGGGAGGGCATCACCTACGAGCAGTACTTC. The encoded protein is CASSREGITYEQYF. The gene calls are TRBV7-9 and TRBJ2-7, with TRBD2 matching over 8 bases. Losses at the gene ends were 5 bases for V and 2 bases for J; bases not matched to a gene: 5. The length of the CDR3 is 14 residues. Germline assignment: CDR1 SEHNR and CDR2 FQNEAQ (reference sequence).